This T cell receptor (beta chain) is from a study of breast tumors, draining lymph nodes, adjacent tissues. A remark on this clonotype: Its antigen is not identified.

CDR3 length equals 14 residues. Trimming took off 5 bases at V and 0 bases at J, with 7 bases between the two ends. CDR1 and CDR2 (germline): ENHRY, SYGVKD. Breast cancer patients provided tissue from their axillary draining lymph nodes. TCRdb processed the multiplex PCR reads anew with MiXCR; each CDR3 protein has one entry. Here the sample spans approximately 90,000 distinct CDR3 sequences, over 25% being singletons. Findings and caveats of the study: Tumor TCR diversity was below lymph nodes but above nontumor tissue.

The rearrangement links TRBV10-3 to TRBJ1-4; no reliable D call. The sample consisted of axillary lymph node tissue. The clonotype originates from a female donor with breast cancer. Some clones in this sample may be carry-over from other donors' samples. CDR3 residues: CAISSDATNEKLFF. CDR3 nucleotides: TGTGCCATCAGTTCAGACGCAACTAATGAAAAACTGTTTTTT.